The present T cell receptor (beta chain) was sequenced within a study of identifying expanded T cells in peripheral blood. This clone was seen a single time. The antigen is not known. The CDR3 sequence is 15 residues long. With V trimmed by 5 bases and J by 2 bases, 4 bases remained unmatched. Germline loops: CDR1 KGHSH, CDR2 LQKENI. Study observations and caveats: Variance in clone template counts between roughly two-week samples significantly increased with total template count across all healthy donors.

The repertoire was sequenced with immunoSEQ multiplex PCR; TCRdb's copy has only in-frame clones and lacks some. The repertoire includes approximately 85,000 clones, 88% of them detected once, and roughly 20% sits in the top ten. The chain carries TRBV18 and TRBJ1-3; 9 bases line up with TRBD1. Specimen: blood. The TCR was taken from a person aged 18 to 70 in good health. Here the CDR3 reads CASSYRTGAGNTIYF. CDR3 nucleotide sequence: TGTGCCAGCTCATACCGGACAGGGGCTGGAAACACCATATATTTT. The full variable domain, rest sourced from reference TRBV18 and TRBJ1-3, is NAGVMQNPRHLVRRRGQEARLRCSPMKGHSHVYWYRQLPEEGLKFMVYLQKENIIDESGMPKERFSAEFPKEGPSILRIQQVVRGDSAAYFCASSYRTGAGNTIYFGEGSWLTVV.